This T cell receptor beta chain was sequenced in a study of blood T cell repertoires in COVID-19. In the study overall: COVID-19 samples from acute and convalescent phases originated in the United States, Italy and Spain. The analysed material was cDNA or gDNA that came from T cells, B-cell-depleted T cells, or PBMCs.

Germline-derived CDR1 and CDR2 are SGHTA and FQGNSA. Trimming took 5 bases from V and 5 from J, leaving 9 bases between them. The CDR3 sequence is 13 residues long. The authors' processing: How many nucleated cells were present was estimated from reference gene primer amplification. Repertoires were generated with immunoSEQ multiplex PCR, while TCRdb's copy carries only in-frame clones and drops some. Clonal size and the V and J genes are those of that table, whereas D and trimming came from the DNA. This repertoire shows 160,000 or so clones, around 84% found once; its top ten account for roughly a fifth.

The clonotype was recovered from a woman of 80 years or more with acute or convalescent COVID-19. The J gene is TRBJ2-2, the V gene TRBV7-2, with D maybe TRBD1 (5 bases). The sequenced sample consisted of peripheral blood. The CDR3: CASSPRATGELFF. Written as DNA, the CDR3 is TGTGCCAGCAGCCCCAGGGCGACCGGGGAGCTGTTTTTT.